The clone carrying this T cell receptor beta chain appeared many times. TCRdb redid the calling of the 5' RACE reads with MiXCR, one entry per CDR3 protein. There are 38,000 or so distinct CDR3 sequences in the sample; about 4.2% occur only once, and 9% to 10% lies in the top ten. Germline V lookup: CDR1 MNHEY, CDR2 SVGAGI. The length of the CDR3 is 13 residues. Trimming removed 6 bases from V and 4 bases from J; junction bases left unmatched: 4. This sample is part of a study of T cells of healthy individuals. The chain joins TRBV6-5 to TRBJ1-2; 8 nucleotides align to TRBD1. This TCR derives from a human donor in good health. The CDR3 loop is CASSPDRAYGYTF. In DNA, the CDR3 is TGTGCCAGCAGCCCGGACAGGGCCTATGGCTACACCTTC.